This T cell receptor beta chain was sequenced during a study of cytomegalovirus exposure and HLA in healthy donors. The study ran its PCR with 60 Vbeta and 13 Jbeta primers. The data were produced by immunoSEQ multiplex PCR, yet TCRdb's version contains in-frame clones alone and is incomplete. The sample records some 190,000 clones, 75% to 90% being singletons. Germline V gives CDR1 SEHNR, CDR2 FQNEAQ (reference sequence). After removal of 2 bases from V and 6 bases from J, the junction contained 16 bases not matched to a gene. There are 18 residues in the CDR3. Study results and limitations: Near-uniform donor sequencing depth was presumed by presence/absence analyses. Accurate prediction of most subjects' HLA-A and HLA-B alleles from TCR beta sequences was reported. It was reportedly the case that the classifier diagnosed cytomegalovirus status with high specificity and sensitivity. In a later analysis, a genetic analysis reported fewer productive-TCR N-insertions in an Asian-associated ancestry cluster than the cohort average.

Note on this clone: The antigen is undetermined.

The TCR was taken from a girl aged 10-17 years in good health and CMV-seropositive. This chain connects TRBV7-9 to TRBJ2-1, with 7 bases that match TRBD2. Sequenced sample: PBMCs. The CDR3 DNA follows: TGTGCCAGCAGCTTACCGAGGGTACTAGCGAGGCGGGGCAATGAGCAGTTCTTC. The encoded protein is CASSLPRVLARRGNEQFF.